This TCR beta chain emerged from a study of cytomegalovirus exposure and HLA in healthy donors. Study summary: An early data release held about 85 million unique TCRs from HLA-typed donors.

The primer mix had 60 Vbeta and 13 Jbeta primers. TCRdb's table, derived via immunoSEQ multiplex PCR, lists solely in-frame clones and lacks some. The table has approximately 76,000 clones, roughly 64% seen once. Points from the study as a whole: In a later analysis, specific HLA alleles were associated with 15,000 to 20,000 TCR beta sequences at a 0.05 false discovery rate.

As for this clone: The antigen remains unidentified.

Source material: PBMCs. This sequence was found in a man aged 25-45 years in good health and CMV-seropositive.

The CDR3 sequence: CASSLERQETQYF. CDR3 nucleotides: TGTGCCAGCTCACTGGAGCGCCAAGAGACCCAGTACTTC. V is TRBV18 and J is TRBJ2-5; D uncertain. The CDR3 is 13 residues long. The V gene's germline CDR1 is KGHSH and CDR2 LQKENI. V lost 4 bases and J 1 base, leaving 7 bases between the germline ends.